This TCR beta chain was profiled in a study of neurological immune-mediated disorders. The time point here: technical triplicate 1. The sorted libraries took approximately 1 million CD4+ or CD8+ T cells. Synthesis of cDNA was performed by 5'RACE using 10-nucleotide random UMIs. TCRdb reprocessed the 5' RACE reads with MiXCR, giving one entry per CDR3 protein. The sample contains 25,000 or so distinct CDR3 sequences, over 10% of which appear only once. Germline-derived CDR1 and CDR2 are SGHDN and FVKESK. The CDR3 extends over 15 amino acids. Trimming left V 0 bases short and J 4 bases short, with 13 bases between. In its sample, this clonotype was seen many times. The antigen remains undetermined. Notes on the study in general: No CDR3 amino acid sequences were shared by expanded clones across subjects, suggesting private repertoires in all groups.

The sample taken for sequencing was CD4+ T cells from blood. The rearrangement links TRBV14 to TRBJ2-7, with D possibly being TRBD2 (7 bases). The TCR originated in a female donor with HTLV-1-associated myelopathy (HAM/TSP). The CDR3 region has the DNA TGTGCCAGCAGCCAAGATGGGGGGGGCACGTACGAGCAGTACTTC. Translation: CASSQDGGGTYEQYF.